This T cell receptor (beta chain) was sequenced in a study of blood T cells in healthy people across ages. Sample-barcoded 5' priming and a J-beta primer mix drove a second PCR of about 6 to 11 cycles. Researchers report that a template-switch adaptor with 12 random nucleotides tagged each cDNA molecule. TCRdb used MiXCR to reprocess the 5' RACE reads, holding one entry per CDR3 protein. The repertoire holds about 1.6 million distinct CDR3 sequences, with around 36% as singletons. In the case of this clonotype: At one end the junction does not follow the germline gene, possibly because of a read error.

The CDR3 extends over 14 amino acids. CDR1 is SGHKS and CDR2 is YYEKEE in the germline V gene (reference sequence). The J gene is TRBJ1-4, the V gene TRBV5-5; D may be TRBD1 (5 bases). The TCR originated in a woman aged 25 to 39 in good health. The sequenced sample was blood. CDR3 residues: CVSSFDGHNEKLFF. The CDR3 region has the DNA TGTGTCAGCAGCTTTGACGGACATAATGAAAAACTGTTTTTT. The full variable domain, with the rest looked up from reference TRBV5-5 and TRBJ1-4, is DAGVTQSPTHLIKTRGQQVTLRCSPISGHKSVSWYQQVLGQGPQFIFQYYEKEERGRGNFPDRFSARQFPNYSSELNVNALLLGDSALYLCVSSFDGHNEKLFFGSGTQLSVL.